The clone carrying this T cell receptor beta chain has a handful of counts. The antigen remains undetermined. CDR1 is MDHEN, CDR2 SYDVKM, per germline. Trimming took 2 bases from V and 0 from J, leaving 8 bases between them. This CDR3 comprises 15 residues. PCR was performed using 60 Vbeta and 13 Jbeta primers. The assay was immunoSEQ multiplex PCR, and TCRdb's table has in-frame clones only and misses some. The sample yields 90,000 to 140,000 clones, about 78% seen once. Donors were ostensibly healthy at sampling, although undocumented immune exposures were probable. This entry is derived from a study of cytomegalovirus exposure and HLA in healthy donors. As for the study in general: Earlier findings included roughly 120 million unique TCR beta sequences obtained from about 179 million T cells. Whole-study results and caveats: Accurate predictions that matched the HLA-A and HLA-B alleles of most subjects were reportedly made from TCR beta sequences.

Sequenced material: PBMCs. This sequence originates from a man aged 25 to 40 in good health and CMV-seronegative. This chain links TRBV28 with TRBJ1-5, with TRBD1 as a possible D gene (5 bases). CDR3 nucleotide sequence: TGTGCCAGCAGTTTAGGGGGGAATAGCAATCAGCCCCAGCATTTT. Translation: CASSLGGNSNQPQHF. Filled out from reference TRBV28 and TRBJ1-5, the complete variable domain reads DVKVTQSSRYLVKRTGEKVFLECVQDMDHENMFWYRQDPGLGLRLIYFSYDVKMKEKGDIPEGYSVSREKKERFSLILESASTNQTSMYLCASSLGGNSNQPQHFGDGTRLSIL.